This is a list of T cell receptor beta chains from one sample in a study of control samples from healthy donors and cancer patients. The method was immunoSEQ multiplex PCR; TCRdb's version includes in-frame clones alone and lacks a portion of them. The table lists roughly 150,000 clones, 92% of them singletons. The sample consisted of blood. These receptors all stem from a woman under 40 in good health. CDR3s include the opening cysteine and the closing phenylalanine or tryptophan. Each record gives: CDR3 DNA, CDR3 protein, CDR3 length, J gene, V gene, D gene, clone size. The D gene is left open where the match is weak. Some rows have no size entry. The others give once, few or many, or a class for an expanded clone.

TGTGCCATCAGTGCAAGCTCTGGGGCCAACGTCCTGACTTTC | CAISASSGANVLTF | 14 | TRBJ2-6 | TRBV10-3 | . | once
TGTGCCAGCAGCTTACGGCTAGGTGGCTACAATGAGCAGTTCTTC | CASSLRLGGYNEQFF | 15 | TRBJ2-1 | TRBV7-9 | . | .
TGTGCCAGCAGCCATTACTCAAACACCATATATTTT | CASSHYSNTIYF | 12 | TRBJ1-3 | TRBV14 | . | .
TGTGCCAGCAGTTCAGGACAGGGAAGAGGCTACACCTTC | CASSSGQGRGYTF | 13 | TRBJ1-2 | TRBV27 | TRBD1 | .
TGTGCCAGCAGTGAGATCGAGGCTTCACCCCTCCACTTT | CASSEIEASPLHF | 13 | TRBJ1-6 | TRBV27 | . | .
TGCAGCGTTGGAGCGGGAGAAACAGATACGCAGTATTTT | CSVGAGETDTQYF | 13 | TRBJ2-3 | TRBV29-1 | TRBD2 | .
TGTGCCAGCTCCCTCGACCGAACCCGCACAGATACGCAGTATTTT | CASSLDRTRTDTQYF | 15 | TRBJ2-3 | TRBV18 | . | .
TGTGCCACCAGCAGAGATCTGCGGGAGGACCCGTTCTTC | CATSRDLREDPFF | 13 | TRBJ2-1 | TRBV15 | TRBD2 | .
TGTGCCAGCAGCTGGACTAGCGGGACGAGCACAGATACGCAGTATTTT | CASSWTSGTSTDTQYF | 16 | TRBJ2-3 | TRBV7-9 | TRBD2 | .
TGTGCCAGCACCGCCGAGAGGAGCCAGCGGATTCACAATGAGCAGTTCTTC | CASTAERSQRIHNEQFF | 17 | TRBJ2-1 | TRBV19 | . | .
TGTGCCAGCAGCTCTGGCGCCTCCTACGAGCAGTACTTC | CASSSGASYEQYF | 13 | TRBJ2-7 | TRBV5-4 | . | .
TGTGCCATCGGGGGACAGGGAGACACCGGGGAGCTGTTTTTT | CAIGGQGDTGELFF | 14 | TRBJ2-2 | TRBV10-3 | TRBD1 | .
TGTGCCAGCAGCCAAGAATGGCAGGGGACTACTGGGGCCAACGTCCTGACTTTC | CASSQEWQGTTGANVLTF | 18 | TRBJ2-6 | TRBV3-1/TRBV3-2 | . | .
TGTGCCAGCAGCTTAGGATGGGGGGGCGCGGTGGAAGAGACCCAGTACTTC | CASSLGWGGAVEETQYF | 17 | TRBJ2-5 | TRBV7-2 | . | .
TGTGCCAGCAATGCAAAGGGCGGATCTAATGAAAAACTGTTTTTT | CASNAKGGSNEKLFF | 15 | TRBJ1-4 | TRBV2 | . | .
TGTGCCAGCAACACACTAGCGAGCACAGATACGCAGTATTTT | CASNTLASTDTQYF | 14 | TRBJ2-3 | TRBV27 | TRBD2 | once
TGTGCCAGCAGCTTGGCCATACGGGTACAGTATGCCTATGGCTACACCTTC | CASSLAIRVQYAYGYTF | 17 | TRBJ1-2 | TRBV5-6 | . | .
TGTGCCAGCTCACCAGCGGTGAACACAGATACGCAGTATTTT | CASSPAVNTDTQYF | 14 | TRBJ2-3 | TRBV18 | . | once
TGTGCCAGCAGCTTAGCGGGGCAGTACAATGAGCAGTTCTTC | CASSLAGQYNEQFF | 14 | TRBJ2-1 | TRBV7-2 | . | .
TGTGCCAGCTCACCAAGGGGCAGGGGTATGAACACTGAAGCTTTCTTT | CASSPRGRGMNTEAFF | 16 | TRBJ1-1 | TRBV18 | . | .
TGTGCCAGCCGCCAGCAGTACAGCGAGCAGTACTTC | CASRQQYSEQYF | 12 | TRBJ2-7 | TRBV12-3/TRBV12-4 | . | .
TGTGCCAGCAGCTCCACTAGCGGGGTCTTGGGTCAGCAGTTCTTC | CASSSTSGVLGQQFF | 15 | TRBJ2-1 | TRBV7-6 | TRBD2 | .
TGTGCCAGCTCACCACCACTAGCGGGTACAGATACGCAGTATTTT | CASSPPLAGTDTQYF | 15 | TRBJ2-3 | TRBV18 | TRBD2 | .
TGTGCCAGCAGCTTAGATAGGCCAACTAATGAAAAACTGTTTTTT | CASSLDRPTNEKLFF | 15 | TRBJ1-4 | TRBV11-3 | . | .
TGCGCCAGCAGCCAAGTTCCAAACCAGCCCCAGCATTTT | CASSQVPNQPQHF | 13 | TRBJ1-5 | TRBV4-1 | . | .
TGTGCCAGTAAAGCGGGAGTCCCCGGGGAGCTGTTTTTT | CASKAGVPGELFF | 13 | TRBJ2-2 | TRBV19 | TRBD2 | .
TGCGCCAGTGGGACAGGGGAAAATTACGAGCAGTACTTC | CASGTGENYEQYF | 13 | TRBJ2-7 | TRBV5-1 | TRBD1 | few
TGTGCCAGCAGCGCGGGGGGAGGGCGGACAGATACGCAGTATTTT | CASSAGGGRTDTQYF | 15 | TRBJ2-3 | TRBV9 | TRBD2 | .
TGTGCCAGCAGCCAAGAGCCCCTTAGGGGGGAGCTGTTTTTT | CASSQEPLRGELFF | 14 | TRBJ2-2 | TRBV28 | . | once
TGCGCCAGCAGCTCCAACAGGGGTTTCTACGAGCAGTACTTC | CASSSNRGFYEQYF | 14 | TRBJ2-7 | TRBV5-1 | TRBD1 | once
TGTGCCAGCACCCTTATTTTGGCAGCCAATCAGCCCCAGCATTTT | CASTLILAANQPQHF | 15 | TRBJ1-5 | TRBV6-5 | . | medium-sized
TGTGCCAGTAGTGGTGGGACAGGGGAGACCCAGTACTTC | CASSGGTGETQYF | 13 | TRBJ2-5 | TRBV19 | TRBD1 | .
TGTGCCAGCGTTCTGGGCGGGAGGGCCGTCTACGAGCAGTACTTC | CASVLGGRAVYEQYF | 15 | TRBJ2-7 | TRBV7-8 | TRBD2 | .
TGTGCCAGCAGCCCCACGGGGGATACGCAGTATTTT | CASSPTGDTQYF | 12 | TRBJ2-3 | TRBV5-8 | . | .